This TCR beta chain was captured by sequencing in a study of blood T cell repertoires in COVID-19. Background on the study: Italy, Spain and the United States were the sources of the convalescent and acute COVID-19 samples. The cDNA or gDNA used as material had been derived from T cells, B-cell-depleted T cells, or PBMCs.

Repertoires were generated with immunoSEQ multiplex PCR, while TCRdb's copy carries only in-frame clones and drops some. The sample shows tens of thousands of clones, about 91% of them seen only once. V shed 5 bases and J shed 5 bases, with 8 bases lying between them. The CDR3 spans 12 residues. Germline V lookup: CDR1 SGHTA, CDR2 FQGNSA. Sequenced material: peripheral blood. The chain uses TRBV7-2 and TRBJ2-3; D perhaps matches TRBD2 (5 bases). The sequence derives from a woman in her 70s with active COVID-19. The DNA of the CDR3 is TGTGCCAGCAGCCCCACTAGAGATACGCAGTATTTT. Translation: CASSPTRDTQYF.